A selection of T cell receptor beta chains follows, all from one sample in a study of cytomegalovirus exposure and HLA in healthy donors. The table came from immunoSEQ multiplex PCR; TCRdb's copy has only in-frame clones and leaves some out. This repertoire shows about 96,000 clones, around four fifths found once; its top ten account for around 7.8%. The sequenced sample consisted of PBMCs. These receptors were collected from a man between 50 and 59 years old in good health and CMV-seropositive. Each CDR3 is given with its conserved first and last residue. The order of the fields is D gene, J gene, V gene, clone size, CDR3 protein, CDR3 DNA. A D gene is named only where the DNA matches it firmly. Some rows mark clone size as missing; the rest say once, few, many or name a class of expanded clone.

d_call: .
j_call: TRBJ1-6
v_call: TRBV7-9
clone_size: .
cdr3_aa: CASSPPGNRGSPLHF
cdr3_nt: TGTGCCAGCAGCCCCCCGGGGAACCGGGGTTCTCCCCTCCACTTT

d_call: .
j_call: TRBJ1-4
v_call: TRBV5-1
clone_size: few
cdr3_aa: CASTGEANEKLFF
cdr3_nt: TGCGCCAGCACGGGGGAGGCGAATGAAAAACTGTTTTTT

d_call: .
j_call: TRBJ2-1
v_call: TRBV19
clone_size: .
cdr3_aa: CASRQGTRFNNEQFF
cdr3_nt: TGTGCCAGTAGACAGGGGACTAGGTTTAACAATGAGCAGTTCTTC

d_call: TRBD1
j_call: TRBJ2-1
v_call: TRBV7-2
clone_size: .
cdr3_aa: CASSQGGQQFF
cdr3_nt: TGTGCCAGCAGCCAAGGGGGCCAGCAGTTCTTC

d_call: .
j_call: TRBJ1-5
v_call: TRBV7-3
clone_size: .
cdr3_aa: CASSLNSDQPQHF
cdr3_nt: TGTGCCAGCAGCTTAAACTCGGATCAGCCCCAGCATTTT

d_call: TRBD1
j_call: TRBJ1-2
v_call: TRBV6-6
clone_size: .
cdr3_aa: CASSPGQDYGYTF
cdr3_nt: TGTGCCAGCAGTCCGGGACAGGACTATGGCTACACCTTC

d_call: TRBD1
j_call: TRBJ2-1
v_call: TRBV30
clone_size: few
cdr3_aa: CAWISPQGVYNEQFF
cdr3_nt: TGTGCCTGGATATCCCCGCAGGGGGTCTACAATGAGCAGTTCTTC

d_call: .
j_call: TRBJ1-5
v_call: TRBV7-9
clone_size: once
cdr3_aa: CASSLGGSNQPQNF
cdr3_nt: TGTGCCAGCAGCTTAGGAGGAAGCAATCAGCCCCAGAATTTT

d_call: .
j_call: TRBJ2-3
v_call: TRBV6-4
clone_size: .
cdr3_aa: CASSDSRTQYF
cdr3_nt: TGTGCCAGCAGTGACTCCCGTACGCAGTATTTT

d_call: .
j_call: TRBJ2-2
v_call: TRBV6-5
clone_size: .
cdr3_aa: CASRTRQNTGELFF
cdr3_nt: TGTGCCAGCAGGACAAGGCAGAACACCGGGGAGCTGTTTTTT

d_call: TRBD1
j_call: TRBJ1-1
v_call: TRBV11-2
clone_size: once
cdr3_aa: CASSLPTGSTEAFF
cdr3_nt: TGTGCCAGCAGCCTCCCGACAGGGAGCACTGAAGCTTTCTTT

d_call: .
j_call: TRBJ1-2
v_call: TRBV29-1
clone_size: .
cdr3_aa: CSVEAGGPTLYGYTF
cdr3_nt: TGCAGCGTTGAGGCGGGGGGCCCAACCCTCTATGGCTACACCTTC

d_call: TRBD1
j_call: TRBJ1-5
v_call: TRBV19
clone_size: .
cdr3_aa: CASSDTGQGNQPQHF
cdr3_nt: TGTGCCAGTAGCGATACCGGACAGGGCAATCAGCCCCAGCATTTT

d_call: TRBD1
j_call: TRBJ1-3
v_call: TRBV6-1
clone_size: .
cdr3_aa: CASSMDRVRGNTIYF
cdr3_nt: TGTGCCAGCAGTATGGACAGGGTGCGGGGAAACACCATATATTTT

d_call: .
j_call: TRBJ2-5
v_call: TRBV7-6
clone_size: .
cdr3_aa: CASSFGQETQYF
cdr3_nt: TGTGCCAGCAGCTTCGGGCAAGAGACCCAGTACTTC

d_call: TRBD1
j_call: TRBJ1-2
v_call: TRBV25-1
clone_size: .
cdr3_aa: CASSEGQGANYGYTF
cdr3_nt: TGTGCCAGCAGTGAGGGGCAGGGGGCAAACTATGGCTACACCTTC

d_call: TRBD1
j_call: TRBJ1-2
v_call: TRBV14
clone_size: few
cdr3_aa: CASRRTGTYGYTF
cdr3_nt: TGTGCCAGCAGACGGACAGGGACCTATGGCTACACCTTC

d_call: .
j_call: TRBJ2-2
v_call: TRBV4-3
clone_size: .
cdr3_aa: CASSQGQVNTGELFF
cdr3_nt: TGCGCCAGCAGCCAAGGCCAGGTGAACACCGGGGAGCTGTTTTTT

d_call: .
j_call: TRBJ2-2
v_call: TRBV4-3
clone_size: .
cdr3_aa: CASSQELFSNTGELFF
cdr3_nt: TGCGCCAGCAGCCAAGAGTTATTTAGTAACACCGGGGAGCTGTTTTTT

d_call: TRBD2
j_call: TRBJ2-1
v_call: TRBV4-3
clone_size: once
cdr3_aa: CASSPSGGAYNEQFF
cdr3_nt: TGCGCCAGCAGCCCGAGCGGGGGGGCCTACAATGAGCAGTTCTTC

d_call: TRBD1
j_call: TRBJ1-4
v_call: TRBV5-6
clone_size: .
cdr3_aa: CPQQGAIIEKLFF
cdr3_nt: TGTCCTCAACAGGGGGCAATTATAGAAAAACTGTTTTTT

d_call: TRBD2
j_call: TRBJ2-7
v_call: TRBV7-7
clone_size: .
cdr3_aa: CASSPLGTSGPYEQYF
cdr3_nt: TGTGCCAGCAGCCCCCTTGGGACTAGCGGACCCTACGAGCAGTACTTC

d_call: .
j_call: TRBJ2-1
v_call: TRBV5-4
clone_size: .
cdr3_aa: CASQGTYYNEQFF
cdr3_nt: TGTGCCAGCCAAGGGACTTATTACAATGAGCAGTTCTTC

d_call: TRBD1
j_call: TRBJ2-7
v_call: TRBV5-6
clone_size: .
cdr3_aa: CASSLRTGGIAYEQYF
cdr3_nt: TGTGCCAGCAGCTTAAGGACAGGGGGCATCGCCTACGAGCAGTACTTC

d_call: .
j_call: TRBJ1-2
v_call: TRBV21-1
clone_size: few
cdr3_aa: CASSNRGPANYGYTF
cdr3_nt: TGTGCCAGCAGCAACAGGGGGCCCGCTAACTATGGCTACACCTTC

d_call: .
j_call: TRBJ2-3
v_call: TRBV11-2
clone_size: .
cdr3_aa: CASSARQLPGTDTQYF
cdr3_nt: TGTGCCAGCAGCGCCCGACAGTTACCTGGCACAGATACGCAGTATTTT

d_call: TRBD2
j_call: TRBJ2-5
v_call: TRBV27
clone_size: .
cdr3_aa: CASSSRTSGGETQYF
cdr3_nt: TGTGCCAGCAGTTCCCGGACTAGCGGGGGAGAGACCCAGTACTTC

d_call: .
j_call: TRBJ2-2
v_call: TRBV7-9
clone_size: .
cdr3_aa: CASSFDSAGELFF
cdr3_nt: TGTGCCAGCAGCTTTGACTCAGCCGGGGAGCTGTTTTTT

d_call: TRBD1
j_call: TRBJ2-3
v_call: TRBV5-6
clone_size: .
cdr3_aa: CASSAYDRGWVDTQYF
cdr3_nt: TGTGCCAGCAGCGCCTATGACAGGGGATGGGTAGATACGCAGTATTTT

d_call: TRBD1
j_call: TRBJ2-5
v_call: TRBV7-2
clone_size: .
cdr3_aa: CASSLQTGGNQETQYF
cdr3_nt: TGTGCCAGCAGCTTACAGACAGGGGGCAACCAAGAGACCCAGTACTTC

d_call: TRBD1
j_call: TRBJ1-6
v_call: TRBV5-5
clone_size: .
cdr3_aa: CASTPGGQGGSPLHF
cdr3_nt: TGTGCCAGCACCCCCGGGGGACAGGGAGGTTCACCCCTCCACTTT

d_call: TRBD2
j_call: TRBJ2-1
v_call: TRBV27
clone_size: .
cdr3_aa: CASSLLTAGGPNEQFF
cdr3_nt: TGTGCCAGCAGTTTACTGACAGCGGGGGGCCCTAATGAGCAGTTCTTC

d_call: .
j_call: TRBJ2-7
v_call: TRBV10-1
clone_size: .
cdr3_aa: CASSESFRTEQYF
cdr3_nt: TGCGCCAGCAGTGAGTCGTTCAGGACTGAGCAGTACTTC

d_call: .
j_call: TRBJ1-2
v_call: TRBV5-1
clone_size: .
cdr3_aa: CASSLEANYGYPF
cdr3_nt: TGCGCCAGCAGCTTGGAAGCTAACTATGGCTACCCCTTC

d_call: .
j_call: TRBJ1-1
v_call: TRBV13
clone_size: medium-sized
cdr3_aa: CASRFTQQVMNTEAFF
cdr3_nt: TGTGCCAGCAGGTTTACCCAGCAGGTAATGAACACTGAAGCTTTCTTT

d_call: TRBD1
j_call: TRBJ2-3
v_call: TRBV27
clone_size: .
cdr3_aa: CASSHKGQGGTDTQYF
cdr3_nt: TGTGCCAGCAGTCACAAAGGACAGGGAGGCACAGATACGCAGTATTTT